This T cell receptor (beta chain) was recovered during a study of shared clonotypes between healthy human individuals. Negatively enriched CD4+ T cells were divided by CD45RA into naive and memory. Findings of the study overall: Large sequencing depth failed to make sorted-subset sequencing complete, rarefaction showed. Sequencing depth was predicted to influence how clonotypes are shared among donors. Donor scarcity curtailed the genetic and exposure-history diversity represented herein.

As for this clone: Its antigen is not known.

The CDR3 has 13 amino acids. CDR1 and CDR2 (germline): LNHDA, SQIVND (reference sequence). V gave up 9 bases and J gave up 1 base, with 10 bases separating them. Here immunoSEQ multiplex PCR was the method, and the copy in TCRdb shows in-frame clones only, minus some. Among about 2.5 million clones listed, just under 95% were seen once. This sequence originates from a man aged 18 to 30 in good health. Some clones in this sample may be carry-over from other donors' samples. The sequenced sample consisted of naive CD4+ T cells from PBMCs. The subset denotes: CD45RA+ positively selected. V and J are TRBV19 and TRBJ1-5; maybe TRBD1 (5 bases). In DNA form, the CDR3 reads TGTGCCAGCGACCGGGGGAGCAATCAGCCCCAGCATTTT. It encodes CASDRGSNQPQHF.